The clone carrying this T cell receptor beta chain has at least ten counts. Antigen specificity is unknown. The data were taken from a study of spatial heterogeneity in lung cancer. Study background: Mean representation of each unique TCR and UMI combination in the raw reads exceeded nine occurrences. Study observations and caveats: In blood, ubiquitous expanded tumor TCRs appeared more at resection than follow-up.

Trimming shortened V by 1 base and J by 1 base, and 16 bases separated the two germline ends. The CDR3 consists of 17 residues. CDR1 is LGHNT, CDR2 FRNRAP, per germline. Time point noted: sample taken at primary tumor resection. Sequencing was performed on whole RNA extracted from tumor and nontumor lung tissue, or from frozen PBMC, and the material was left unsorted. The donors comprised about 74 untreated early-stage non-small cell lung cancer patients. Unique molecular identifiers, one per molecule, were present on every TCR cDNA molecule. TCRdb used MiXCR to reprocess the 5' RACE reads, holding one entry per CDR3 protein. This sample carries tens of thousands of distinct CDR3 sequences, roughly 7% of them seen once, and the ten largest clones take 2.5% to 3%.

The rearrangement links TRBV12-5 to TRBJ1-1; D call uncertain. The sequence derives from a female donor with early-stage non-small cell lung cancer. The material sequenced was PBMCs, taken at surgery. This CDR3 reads CASGLAASHTKNTEAFF. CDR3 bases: TGTGCTAGTGGTTTGGCCGCAAGTCATACTAAGAACACTGAAGCTTTCTTT.